These 27 T cell receptor beta chains came from one sample sequenced in a study of identical twins. TCRdb re-analysed the 5' RACE reads in MiXCR, keeping a single row per CDR3 protein. Of 500,000 to 700,000 distinct CDR3 sequences detected, roughly 7.1% appear once; the ten largest clones hold about 1.6%. The same sample was also studied in work on yellow fever vaccine responses in identical twins.

Sequenced material: PBMCs. The receptors come from a woman aged 18-35 years in good health.

This clonotype has more than one count but fewer than ten. This chain links TRBV3-1 with TRBJ2-3; no definite D call. The V gene lost 5 bases and the J gene lost 0 bases, with 15 bases spanning the gap. Per the germline V gene, CDR1 is LGHDT and CDR2 is YNNKEL (reference sequence). The CDR3 loop spans 16 amino acids. The DNA for the CDR3 is TGTGCCAGCAGCTACCGACCGACGGCTAGCACAGATACGCAGTATTTT. It is translated as CASSYRPTASTDTQYF.

This chain uses TRBV6-1 with TRBJ1-6; TRBD1 aligns across 7 bases. CDR1 is MNHNS and CDR2 is SASEGT in the germline V gene. V gave up 5 bases and J gave up 10 bases; unmatched junction bases: 11. This CDR3 has 15 residues. The CDR3 loop is CASSLTGTEGSPLHF. Written as DNA, the CDR3 is TGTGCCAGCAGTCTCACCGGGACAGAGGGCTCACCCCTCCACTTT.

This clonotype was picked up a small number of times. The chain has TRBV2 and TRBJ2-5; tentatively, D is TRBD2 (6 bases). The CDR3 runs 13 residues. Germline loops: CDR1 SNHLY, CDR2 FYNNEI. Trimming took 8 bases from V and 0 from J, leaving 10 bases between them. The CDR3 protein is CASPRTNQETQYF. The CDR3 DNA follows: TGTGCCAGCCCCAGGACTAACCAAGAGACCCAGTACTTC.

This clonotype was recorded a few times. The J gene is TRBJ2-6, the V gene TRBV6-1, with a possible D match to TRBD2 (6 bases). Germline CDR1 and CDR2: MNHNS and SASEGT. The CDR3 runs to 14 residues. V lost 7 bases to trimming and J lost 0 bases, with 7 bases between them. The CDR3 DNA is TGTGCCAGCACCGGGGGCTCTGGGGCCAACGTCCTGACTTTC. Translating gives CASTGGSGANVLTF.

This clonotype showed up just a few times. The V call is TRBV6-2 or TRBV6-3, the J call TRBJ1-2; D not certain. Germline CDR1 reads MNHEY; CDR2 reads SVGEGT. The V end was cut by 2 bases, the J end by 1 base, with 14 bases between. The CDR3 has 16 amino acids. The CDR3 loop reads CASSYTTGGLNYGYTF. CDR3 DNA sequence: TGTGCCAGCAGTTACACCACCGGCGGGCTTAACTATGGCTACACCTTC.

The V gene is TRBV10-3, the J gene TRBJ2-3; 9 positions match TRBD2. The CDR3 extends over 14 amino acids. The V gene end was trimmed by 8 bases and the J gene end by 4 bases; junction bases not matched to a gene: 7. Germline lookup yields CDR1 ENHRY and CDR2 SYGVKD. The CDR3 sequence: CAIRGGRAADTQYF. The CDR3 DNA sequence: TGTGCCATCCGAGGCGGGAGGGCCGCAGATACGCAGTATTTT.

This clonotype was seen a handful of times. The chain uses TRBV25-1 and TRBJ1-1; D gene uncertain. V lost 8 bases and J lost 10, with 17 bases in between. CDR1 MGHDK and CDR2 SYGVNS come from the germline V gene. There are 12 residues in the CDR3. The CDR3 region is CASVSSSGVAFF. CDR3 DNA sequence: TGTGCCAGCGTATCCAGCTCTGGTGTAGCTTTCTTT.

This chain connects TRBV15 to TRBJ1-1; no clear D gene. CDR1 and CDR2 (germline): LNHNV, YYDKDF (reference sequence). V lost 5 bases and J 0 bases, leaving 10 bases between the germline ends. The CDR3 extends over 14 amino acids. CDR3: CATSPRVVNTEAFF. Here the CDR3 DNA reads TGTGCCACCAGCCCCCGGGTAGTGAACACTGAAGCTTTCTTT.

This clonotype was counted between two and nine times. The chain links TRBV20-1 to TRBJ2-7, with D tentatively TRBD1 (5 bases). Trimming took 3 bases from V and 3 from J, leaving 12 bases between them. Germline CDR1 reads DFQATT; CDR2 reads SNEGSKA (reference sequence). The CDR3 spans 13 residues. The CDR3: CSARADIFYEQYF. CDR3 coding DNA: TGCAGTGCTAGGGCGGACATCTTCTACGAGCAGTACTTC.

The chain employs TRBV2 and TRBJ1-5; D remains unclear. The CDR3 totals 14 residues. CDR1 SNHLY and CDR2 FYNNEI come from the germline V gene. Trimming cost V 9 bases and J 2 bases, with 14 bases left between them. CDR3: CASRAFVGNQPQHF. The CDR3 DNA reads TGTGCCAGTCGGGCATTCGTGGGCAATCAGCCCCAGCATTTT.

Turning to this clonotype: A much more abundant neighbour one base away suggests this may be a read error. The chain has TRBV5-6 and TRBJ2-2; no firm D call. The V end was cut by 7 bases, the J end by 3 bases, with 19 bases between. Per germline, CDR1 SGHDT and CDR2 YYEEEE. The CDR3 length is 16 residues. The CDR3, as DNA: TGTGCCAGCGGCCCCGCAGGAGTTCTCCACACCGGGGAGCTGTTTTTT. Translation: CASGPAGVLHTGELFF.

This sequence joins TRBV6-2 or TRBV6-3 and TRBJ1-1; D remains ambiguous. The CDR3 length is 14 residues. Looked up from germline, CDR1 is MNHEY and CDR2 is SVGEGT. V lost 6 bases to trimming and J lost 11 bases, with 22 bases between them. The CDR3 region is CASRPETRHPAAFF. The CDR3 region has the DNA TGTGCCAGCAGACCCGAAACTAGACACCCCGCGGCTTTCTTT.

In this sample, this clonotype turned up many times. The chain couples TRBV10-3 to TRBJ2-7, with a tentative D call TRBD1 (5 bases). The CDR3 sequence is 13 residues long. Germline CDR1 ENHRY, CDR2 SYGVKD. V lost 3 bases and J 3 bases, leaving 9 bases between the germline ends. The DNA for the CDR3 is TGTGCCATCAGTGACAATCAGGGCTACGAGCAGTACTTC. Protein sequence: CAISDNQGYEQYF.

This clonotype was counted only a few times. This chain links TRBV10-3 with TRBJ1-4; 7 nucleotides agree with TRBD1. Per germline, CDR1 ENHRY and CDR2 SYGVKD. The length of the CDR3 is 15 residues. V gave up 4 bases and J gave up 7 bases; unmatched junction bases: 9. The CDR3 coding sequence is TGTGCCATCAGTGGGACAGGCGCGCCGAGTGAAAAACTGTTTTTT. It specifies CAISGTGAPSEKLFF.

This clonotype was counted many times. The chain recombines TRBV28 with TRBJ1-5, with 7 bases identical to TRBD1. CDR1 is MDHEN and CDR2 is SYDVKM in the germline V gene. J was trimmed by 1 base and V by 5 bases; bases with no gene match: 5. This CDR3 region has 15 residues. The CDR3 region is CASSIQGKSNQPQHF. The CDR3, as DNA: TGTGCCAGCAGTATACAGGGGAAGAGCAATCAGCCCCAGCATTTT. The full variable domain, with the rest looked up from reference TRBV28 and TRBJ1-5, is DVKVTQSSRYLVKRTGEKVFLECVQDMDHENMFWYRQDPGLGLRLIYFSYDVKMKEKGDIPEGYSVSREKKERFSLILESASTNQTSMYLCASSIQGKSNQPQHFGDGTRLSIL.

V usage is TRBV5-1 and J usage is TRBJ2-1; 10 positions agree with TRBD1. This CDR3 contains 16 residues. Germline trimming cut 0 bases from V and 6 bases from J; bases unmatched to any gene: 6. CDR1 is SGHRS and CDR2 is YFSETQ in the germline V gene. This chain's CDR3 is CASSLGGTGVANEQFF. Written as DNA, the CDR3 is TGCGCCAGCAGCTTGGGAGGGACAGGGGTTGCCAATGAGCAGTTCTTC. Together with reference TRBV5-1 and TRBJ2-1, the CDR3 gives the full variable domain: KAGVTQTPRYLIKTRGQQVTLSCSPISGHRSVSWYQQTPGQGLQFLFEYFSETQRNKGNFPGRFSGRQFSNSRSEMNVSTLELGDSALYLCASSLGGTGVANEQFFGPGTRLTVL.

The chain has TRBV18 and TRBJ2-7; a weak D match, TRBD2 (6 bases). V lost 4 bases and J lost 3, with 13 bases in between. CDR1 and CDR2 (germline): KGHSH, LQKENI. CDR3 size: 14 residues. DNA of the CDR3: TGTGCCAGCTCACGGGGGGAGTATAGCTACGAGCAGTACTTC. This sequence encodes CASSRGEYSYEQYF. The variable domain in full, completed from reference TRBV18 and TRBJ2-7, reads NAGVMQNPRHLVRRRGQEARLRCSPMKGHSHVYWYRQLPEEGLKFMVYLQKENIIDESGMPKERFSAEFPKEGPSILRIQQVVRGDSAAYFCASSRGEYSYEQYFGPGTRLTVT.

This clonotype was found a few times. The V call is TRBV29-1, the J call TRBJ2-7; 15 positions agree with TRBD2. The length of the CDR3 is 21 residues. After removal of 3 bases from V and 0 bases from J, the junction contained 18 bases not matched to a gene. The germline V gene encodes CDR1 SQVTM and CDR2 ANQGSEA. Written as DNA, the CDR3 is TGCAGCGTTGAGCACCACCCCGGGGGACTAGCGGGAGGACAAAGCTCCTACGAGCAGTACTTC. It is translated as CSVEHHPGGLAGGQSSYEQYF.

This clonotype was seen more than once but under ten times. The CDR3 DNA reads as TGTGCCACCACCCCCCGCGCAACTAATGAAAAACTGTTTTTT. This encodes CATTPRATNEKLFF. This chain joins TRBV7-9 and TRBJ1-4; D gene uncertain. The CDR3 sequence is 14 residues long. V was pared by 10 bases and J by 0 bases, with 12 bases between. CDR1 and CDR2 (germline): SEHNR, FQNEAQ (reference sequence).

This chain connects TRBV7-6 to TRBJ2-1; D unclear. Trimming cost V 5 bases and J 2 bases, with 13 bases left between them. The CDR3 length is 15 residues. CDR1 and CDR2 (germline): SGHVS, FNYEAQ. CDR3: CASSKNSLAYNEQFF. The CDR3 DNA sequence: TGTGCCAGCAGCAAAAACAGCTTAGCCTACAATGAGCAGTTCTTC.

This clonotype was observed a few times. The chain is built from TRBV20-1 and TRBJ2-1; 9 nucleotides align to TRBD2. CDR3 length: 13 residues. Germline loops: CDR1 DFQATT, CDR2 SNEGSKA (reference sequence). V lost 0 bases, J lost 8 bases, and 2 bases stayed unmatched. CDR3 residues: CSARDWTSDEQFF. CDR3 nucleotides: TGCAGTGCTAGAGATTGGACTAGCGATGAGCAGTTCTTC.

This clonotype came up many times. The chain's CDR3 is CASSDRLAGGKDTQYF. The DNA of the CDR3 is TGTGCCAGCAGCGACCGACTAGCGGGGGGAAAGGATACGCAGTATTTT. The V call is TRBV7-8, the J call TRBJ2-3; 13 nucleotides align to TRBD2. The CDR3 totals 16 residues. Germline CDR1 reads SGHVS; CDR2 reads FQNEAQ. Unmatched junction bases numbered 8, after V lost 5 bases and J lost 6 bases.

This clonotype was observed a few times. V gene TRBV7-9 combines with J gene TRBJ1-2, with a weak D call TRBD1 (5 bases). The V gene's germline CDR1 is SEHNR and CDR2 FQNEAQ (reference sequence). This CDR3 spans 13 amino acids. V was pared by 1 base and J by 8 bases, with 11 bases between. The CDR3 here is CASSLGTLAGYTF. CDR3 coding DNA: TGTGCCAGCAGCTTAGGGACACTAGCGGGCTACACCTTC.

The genes are TRBV7-2 and TRBJ2-1; 10 nucleotides match TRBD2. Germline-derived CDR1 and CDR2 are SGHTA and FQGNSA. V lost 0 bases, J lost 4 bases, and 6 bases stayed unmatched. The CDR3 extends over 17 amino acids. The CDR3 region is CASSLAHSSGGYNEQFF. For the CDR3, the DNA is TGTGCCAGCAGCTTAGCCCACTCTAGCGGGGGTTACAATGAGCAGTTCTTC.

This clonotype came up a few times. It may be a read error: a sequence one base away is much more abundant. The chain joins TRBV7-3 to TRBJ2-5; D not resolved. V dropped 1 base and J dropped 1 base, with 4 bases sitting between them. Germline V gene sequence: CDR1 SGHTA, CDR2 FQGTGA. The CDR3 extends over 13 amino acids. In DNA form, the CDR3 reads TGTGCCAGCAGCTTAATGGTCCAAGAGACCCAGTACTTC. Its translation is CASSLMVQETQYF.

This clonotype appeared many times. V is TRBV2 and J is TRBJ2-4; D perhaps matches TRBD1 (5 bases). The germline gives CDR1 SNHLY, CDR2 FYNNEI. This CDR3 region has 16 residues. The V end was cut by 6 bases, the J end by 0 bases, with 15 bases between. The CDR3 region is CASSADRILAKNIQYF. The CDR3, as DNA: TGTGCCAGCAGCGCCGACAGAATCCTAGCCAAAAACATTCAGTACTTC.

This clonotype was recorded many times. This chain connects TRBV5-1 to TRBJ2-1; TRBD1 matches 7 bases. CDR3 length equals 16 residues. CDR1 and CDR2 from the germline V gene are SGHRS and YFSETQ. J was trimmed by 2 bases and V by 2 bases; bases with no gene match: 7. In nucleotides, the CDR3 is TGCGCCAGCAGCTTTGCCGGGCAGGGGGCCTACAATGAGCAGTTCTTC. This sequence encodes CASSFAGQGAYNEQFF.